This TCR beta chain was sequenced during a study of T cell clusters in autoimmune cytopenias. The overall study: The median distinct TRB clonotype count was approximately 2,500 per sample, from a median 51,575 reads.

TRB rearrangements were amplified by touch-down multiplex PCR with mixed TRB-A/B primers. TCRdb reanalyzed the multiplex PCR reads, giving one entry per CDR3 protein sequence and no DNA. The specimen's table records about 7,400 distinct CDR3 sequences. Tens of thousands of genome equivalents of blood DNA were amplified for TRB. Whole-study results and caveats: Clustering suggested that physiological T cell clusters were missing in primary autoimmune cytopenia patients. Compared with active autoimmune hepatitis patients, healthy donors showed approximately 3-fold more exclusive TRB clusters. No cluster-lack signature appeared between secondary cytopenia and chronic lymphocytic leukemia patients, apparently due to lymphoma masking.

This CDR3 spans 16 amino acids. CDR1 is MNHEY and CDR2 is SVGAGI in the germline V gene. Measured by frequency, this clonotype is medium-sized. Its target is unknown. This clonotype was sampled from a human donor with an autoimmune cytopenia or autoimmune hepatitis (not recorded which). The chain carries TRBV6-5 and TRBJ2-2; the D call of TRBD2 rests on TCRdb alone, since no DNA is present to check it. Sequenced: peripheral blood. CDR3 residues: CASSYGLAVNTGELFF.